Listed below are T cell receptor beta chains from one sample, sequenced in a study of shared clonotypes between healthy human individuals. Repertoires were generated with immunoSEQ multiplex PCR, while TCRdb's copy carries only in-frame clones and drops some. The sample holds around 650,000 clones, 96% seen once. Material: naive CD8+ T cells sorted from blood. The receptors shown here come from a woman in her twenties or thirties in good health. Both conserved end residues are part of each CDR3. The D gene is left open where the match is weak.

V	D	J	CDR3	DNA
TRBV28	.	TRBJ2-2	CASSFRANGELFF	TGTGCCAGCAGTTTTCGGGCGAACGGGGAGCTGTTTTTT
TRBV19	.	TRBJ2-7	CASSTTLDQFYEQYF	TGTGCCAGTAGTACCACCCTAGACCAATTTTACGAGCAGTACTTC
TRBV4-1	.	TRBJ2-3	CASSLNILRGSNTDTQYF	TGCGCCAGCAGCCTCAATATCCTTAGGGGGAGCAACACAGATACGCAGTATTTT
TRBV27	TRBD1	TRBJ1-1	CASNKDRDRTEAFF	TGTGCCAGTAACAAGGACAGGGACAGGACTGAAGCTTTCTTT
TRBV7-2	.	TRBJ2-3	CASSLGHGPRDTQYF	TGTGCCAGCAGCTTAGGACACGGGCCGCGAGATACGCAGTATTTT
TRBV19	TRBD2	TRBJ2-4	CASSTPPGLAGGLGNIQYF	TGTGCCAGTAGTACCCCGCCGGGACTAGCGGGAGGGCTCGGAAACATTCAGTACTTC
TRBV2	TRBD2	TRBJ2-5	CASDSGPYQETQYF	TGTGCCAGCGATAGCGGGCCGTACCAAGAGACCCAGTACTTC
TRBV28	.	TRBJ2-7	CASSPLGSYEQYF	TGTGCCAGCAGCCCTCTGGGCTCCTACGAGCAGTACTTC
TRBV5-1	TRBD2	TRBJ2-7	CASSFGSGGTF	TGCGCCAGCAGCTTTGGCTCGGGAGGGACCTTC
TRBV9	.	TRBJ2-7	CASSVAGLSYEQYF	TGTGCCAGCAGCGTAGCGGGCCTCTCCTACGAGCAGTACTTC